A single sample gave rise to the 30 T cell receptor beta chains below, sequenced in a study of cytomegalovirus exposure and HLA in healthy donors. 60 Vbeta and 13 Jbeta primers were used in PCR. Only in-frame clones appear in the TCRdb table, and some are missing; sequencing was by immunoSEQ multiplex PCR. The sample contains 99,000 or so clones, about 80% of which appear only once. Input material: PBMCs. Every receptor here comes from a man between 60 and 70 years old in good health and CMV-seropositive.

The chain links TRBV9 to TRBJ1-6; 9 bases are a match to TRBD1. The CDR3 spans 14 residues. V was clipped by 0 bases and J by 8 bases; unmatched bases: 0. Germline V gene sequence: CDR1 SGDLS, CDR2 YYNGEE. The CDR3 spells CASSVGTGDSPLHF. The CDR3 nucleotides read TGTGCCAGCAGCGTAGGGACAGGGGATTCACCCCTCCACTTT.

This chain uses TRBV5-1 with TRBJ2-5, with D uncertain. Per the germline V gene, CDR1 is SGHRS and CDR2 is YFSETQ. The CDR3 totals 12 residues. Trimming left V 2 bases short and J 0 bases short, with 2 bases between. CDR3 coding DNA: TGCGCCAGCAGCTTCTACCAAGAGACCCAGTACTTC. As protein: CASSFYQETQYF.

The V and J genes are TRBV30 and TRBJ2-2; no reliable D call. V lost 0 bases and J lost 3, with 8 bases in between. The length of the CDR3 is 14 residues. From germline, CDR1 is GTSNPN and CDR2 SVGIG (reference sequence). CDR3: CAWSVPTYTGELFF. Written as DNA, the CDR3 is TGTGCCTGGAGTGTACCCACATACACCGGGGAGCTGTTTTTT.

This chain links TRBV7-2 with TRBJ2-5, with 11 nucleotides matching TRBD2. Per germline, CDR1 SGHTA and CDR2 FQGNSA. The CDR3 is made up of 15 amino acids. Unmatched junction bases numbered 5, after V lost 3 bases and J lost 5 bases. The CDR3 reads CASSFYTSGGETQYF. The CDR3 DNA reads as TGTGCCAGCAGCTTCTATACTAGCGGGGGTGAGACCCAGTACTTC.

The CDR3 DNA sequence: TGTGCCAGCAGTTTCCGGGGGATTTCCACAGATACGCAGTATTTT. Protein sequence: CASSFRGISTDTQYF. J is TRBJ2-3 and V is TRBV27; TRBD2 might be the D (6 bases). V gave up 3 bases and J gave up 2 bases, with 12 bases separating them. Germline V CDR1 and CDR2: MNHEY, SMNVEV (reference sequence). The CDR3 is 15 amino acids.

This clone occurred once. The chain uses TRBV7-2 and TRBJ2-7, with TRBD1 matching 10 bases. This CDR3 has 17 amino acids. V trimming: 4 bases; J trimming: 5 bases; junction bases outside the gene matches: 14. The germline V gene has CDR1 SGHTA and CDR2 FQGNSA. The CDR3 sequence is CASSSRMRTGGSHEQYF. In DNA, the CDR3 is TGTGCCAGCAGCTCACGAATGAGGACAGGGGGGTCCCACGAGCAGTACTTC.

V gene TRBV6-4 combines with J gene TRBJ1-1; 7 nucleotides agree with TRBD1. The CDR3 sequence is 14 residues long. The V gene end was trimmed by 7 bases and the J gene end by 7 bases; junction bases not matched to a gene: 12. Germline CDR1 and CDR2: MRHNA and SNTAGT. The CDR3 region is CASKAAGGNGEAFF. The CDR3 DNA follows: TGTGCCAGCAAAGCCGCAGGGGGAAATGGTGAAGCTTTCTTT.

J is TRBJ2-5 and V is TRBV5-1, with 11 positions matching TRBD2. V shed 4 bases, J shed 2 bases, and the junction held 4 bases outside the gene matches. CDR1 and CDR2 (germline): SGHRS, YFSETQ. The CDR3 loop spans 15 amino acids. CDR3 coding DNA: TGCGCCAGCAGCCGAGGGACTAGCGGACAAGAGACCCAGTACTTC. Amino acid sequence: CASSRGTSGQETQYF.

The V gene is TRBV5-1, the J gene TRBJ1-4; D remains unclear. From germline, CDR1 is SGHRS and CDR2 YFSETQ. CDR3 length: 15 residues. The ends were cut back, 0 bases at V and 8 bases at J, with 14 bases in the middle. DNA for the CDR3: TGCGCCAGCAGCTTGGGTCTGAGGAGGGAGGAAAAACTGTTTTTT. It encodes CASSLGLRREEKLFF.

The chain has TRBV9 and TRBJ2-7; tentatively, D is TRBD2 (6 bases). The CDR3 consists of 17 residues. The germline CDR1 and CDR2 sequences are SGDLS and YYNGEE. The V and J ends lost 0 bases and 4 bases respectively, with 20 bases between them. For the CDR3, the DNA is TGTGCCAGCAGCGTAGGCAGGGATGTCGGGGCGGGGTACGAGCAGTACTTC. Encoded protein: CASSVGRDVGAGYEQYF.

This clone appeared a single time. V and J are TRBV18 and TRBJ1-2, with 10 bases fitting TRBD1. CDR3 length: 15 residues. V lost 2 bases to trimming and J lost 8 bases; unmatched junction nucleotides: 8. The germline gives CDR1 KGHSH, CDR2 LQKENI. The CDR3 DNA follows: TGTGCCAGCTCACCAAATCGACAGGGGGCCGGAGGCTACACCTTC. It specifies CASSPNRQGAGGYTF.

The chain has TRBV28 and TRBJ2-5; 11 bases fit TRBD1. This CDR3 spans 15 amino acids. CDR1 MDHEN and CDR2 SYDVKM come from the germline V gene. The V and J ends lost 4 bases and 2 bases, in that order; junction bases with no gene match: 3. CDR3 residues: CASSWDRGGQETQYF. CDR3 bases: TGTGCCAGCAGTTGGGACAGGGGGGGACAAGAGACCCAGTACTTC.

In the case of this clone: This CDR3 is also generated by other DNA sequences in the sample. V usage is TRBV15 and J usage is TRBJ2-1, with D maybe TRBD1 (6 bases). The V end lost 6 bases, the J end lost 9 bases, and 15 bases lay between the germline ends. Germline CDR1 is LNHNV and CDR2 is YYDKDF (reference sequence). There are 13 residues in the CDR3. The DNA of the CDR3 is TGTGCCACCAGACAGGGCTTTTTAGGTGAGCAGTTCTTC. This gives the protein CATRQGFLGEQFF. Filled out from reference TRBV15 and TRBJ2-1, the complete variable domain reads DAMVIQNPRYQVTQFGKPVTLSCSQTLNHNVMYWYQQKSSQAPKLLFHYYDKDFNNEADTPDNFQSRRPNTSFCFLDIRSPGLGDTAMYLCATRQGFLGEQFFGPGTRLTVL.

CDR3 loop: CSVIGSLQGALYEQYF. CDR3 nucleotide sequence: TGCAGCGTCATAGGGTCGCTCCAGGGGGCTCTCTACGAGCAGTACTTC. V and J are TRBV29-1 and TRBJ2-7; 8 bases align to TRBD1. Germline-derived CDR1 and CDR2 are SQVTM and ANQGSEA. Unmatched junction bases numbered 16, after V lost 6 bases and J lost 3 bases. The CDR3 is made up of 16 amino acids.

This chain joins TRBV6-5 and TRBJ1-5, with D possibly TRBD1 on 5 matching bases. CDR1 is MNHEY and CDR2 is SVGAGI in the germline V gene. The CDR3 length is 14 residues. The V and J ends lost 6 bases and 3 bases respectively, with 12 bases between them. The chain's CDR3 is CASSPQGINQPQHF. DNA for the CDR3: TGTGCCAGCAGCCCCCAGGGAATCAATCAGCCCCAGCATTTT.

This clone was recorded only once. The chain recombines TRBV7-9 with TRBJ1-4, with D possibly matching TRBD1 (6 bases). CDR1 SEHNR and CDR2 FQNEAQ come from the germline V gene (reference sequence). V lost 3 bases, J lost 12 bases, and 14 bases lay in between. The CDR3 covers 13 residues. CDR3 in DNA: TGTGCCAGCAGCTTGTCACAGGGATTAGAACTGTTTTTT. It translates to CASSLSQGLELFF.

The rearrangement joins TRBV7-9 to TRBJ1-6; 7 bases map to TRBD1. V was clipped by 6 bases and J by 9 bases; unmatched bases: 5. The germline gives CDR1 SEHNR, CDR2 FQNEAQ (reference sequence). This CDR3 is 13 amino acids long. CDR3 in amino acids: CASSQQGSSPLHF. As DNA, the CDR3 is TGTGCCAGCAGTCAACAGGGGAGTTCACCCCTCCACTTT. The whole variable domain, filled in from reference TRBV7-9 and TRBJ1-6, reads DTGVSQNPRHKITKRGQNVTFRCDPISEHNRLYWYRQTLGQGPEFLTYFQNEAQLEKSRLLSDRFSAERPKGSFSTLEIQRTEQGDSAMYLCASSQQGSSPLHFGNGTRLTVT.

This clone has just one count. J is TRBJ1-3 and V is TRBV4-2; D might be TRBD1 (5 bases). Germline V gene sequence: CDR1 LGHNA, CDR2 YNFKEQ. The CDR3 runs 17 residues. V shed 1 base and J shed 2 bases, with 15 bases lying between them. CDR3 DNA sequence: TGTGCCAGCAGCCAAGCAGTTTCAGGGAAGGCTGGAAACACCATATATTTT. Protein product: CASSQAVSGKAGNTIYF.

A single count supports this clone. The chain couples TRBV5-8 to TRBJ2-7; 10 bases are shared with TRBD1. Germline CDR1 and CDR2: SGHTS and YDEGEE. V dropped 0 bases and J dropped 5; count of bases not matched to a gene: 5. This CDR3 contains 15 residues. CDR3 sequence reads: CASSLEDRGRNEQYF. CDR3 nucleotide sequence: TGTGCCAGCAGCTTGGAGGACAGGGGGAGGAACGAGCAGTACTTC.

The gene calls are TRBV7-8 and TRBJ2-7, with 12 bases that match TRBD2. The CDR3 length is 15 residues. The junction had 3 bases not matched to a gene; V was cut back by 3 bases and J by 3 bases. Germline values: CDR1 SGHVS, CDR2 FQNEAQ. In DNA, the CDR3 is TGTGCCAGCAGCTTGGAACTAGCGGGGGGCTACGAGCAGTACTTC. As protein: CASSLELAGGYEQYF.

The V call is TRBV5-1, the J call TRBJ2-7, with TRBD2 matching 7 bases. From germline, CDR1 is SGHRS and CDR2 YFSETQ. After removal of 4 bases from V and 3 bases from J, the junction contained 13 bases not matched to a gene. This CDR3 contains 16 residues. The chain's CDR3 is CASSMRQAASGYEQYF. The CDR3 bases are TGCGCCAGCAGCATGCGTCAGGCGGCTAGCGGCTACGAGCAGTACTTC.

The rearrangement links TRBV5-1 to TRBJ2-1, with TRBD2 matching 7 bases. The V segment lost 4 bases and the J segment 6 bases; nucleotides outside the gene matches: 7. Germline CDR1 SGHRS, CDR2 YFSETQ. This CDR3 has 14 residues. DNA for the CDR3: TGCGCCAGCAGCGCTACTAGCGCCCGCAATGAGCAGTTCTTC. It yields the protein CASSATSARNEQFF.

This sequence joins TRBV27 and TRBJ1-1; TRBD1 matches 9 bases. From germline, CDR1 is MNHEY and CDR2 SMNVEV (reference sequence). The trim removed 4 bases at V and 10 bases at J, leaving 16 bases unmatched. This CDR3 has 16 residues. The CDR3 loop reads CASSSLRETGGWLAFF. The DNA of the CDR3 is TGTGCCAGCAGTTCCCTACGGGAGACAGGGGGGTGGTTAGCTTTCTTT.

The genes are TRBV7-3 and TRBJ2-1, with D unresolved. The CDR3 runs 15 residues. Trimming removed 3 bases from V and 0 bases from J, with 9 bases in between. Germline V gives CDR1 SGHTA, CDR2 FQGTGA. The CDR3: CASSFDTSSYNEQFF. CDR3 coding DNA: TGTGCCAGCAGCTTCGACACCAGCTCCTACAATGAGCAGTTCTTC. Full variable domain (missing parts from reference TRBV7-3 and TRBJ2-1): GAGVSQTPSNKVTEKGKYVELRCDPISGHTALYWYRQSLGQGPEFLIYFQGTGAADDSGLPNDRFFAVRPEGSVSTLKIQRTERGDSAVYLCASSFDTSSYNEQFFGPGTRLTVL.

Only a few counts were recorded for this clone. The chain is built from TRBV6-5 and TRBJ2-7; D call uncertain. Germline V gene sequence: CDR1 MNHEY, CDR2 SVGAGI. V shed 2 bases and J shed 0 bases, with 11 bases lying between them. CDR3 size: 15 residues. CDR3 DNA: TGTGCCAGCAGTTACAGATTGGGCAGCTCCTACGAGCAGTACTTC. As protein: CASSYRLGSSYEQYF.

The CDR3 bases are TGTGCCAGCAGCCAAGGCAGGGATCAGCCCCAGCATTTT. As protein: CASSQGRDQPQHF. V is TRBV4-2 and J is TRBJ1-5; possible D gene TRBD1, 5 bases. There are 13 residues in the CDR3. V was trimmed by 1 base and J by 5 bases, leaving 6 bases between them. Looked up from germline, CDR1 is LGHNA and CDR2 is YNFKEQ.

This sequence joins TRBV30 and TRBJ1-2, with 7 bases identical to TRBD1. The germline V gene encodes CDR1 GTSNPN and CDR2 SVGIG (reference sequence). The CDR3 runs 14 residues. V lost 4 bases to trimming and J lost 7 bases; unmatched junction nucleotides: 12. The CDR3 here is CAWTHPPTGFGYTF. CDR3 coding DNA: TGTGCCTGGACCCACCCCCCGACAGGGTTTGGCTACACCTTC.

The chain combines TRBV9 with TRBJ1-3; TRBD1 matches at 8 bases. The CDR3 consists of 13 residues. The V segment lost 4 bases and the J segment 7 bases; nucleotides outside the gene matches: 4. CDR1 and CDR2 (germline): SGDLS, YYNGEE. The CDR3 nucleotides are TGTGCCAGCAGCCTTCGGACAGGGAACACCATATATTTT. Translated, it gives CASSLRTGNTIYF. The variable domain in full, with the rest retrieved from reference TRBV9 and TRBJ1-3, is DSGVTQTPKHLITATGQRVTLRCSPRSGDLSVYWYQQSLDQGLQFLIQYYNGEERAKGNILERFSAQQFPDLHSELNLSSLELGDSALYFCASSLRTGNTIYFGEGSWLTVV.

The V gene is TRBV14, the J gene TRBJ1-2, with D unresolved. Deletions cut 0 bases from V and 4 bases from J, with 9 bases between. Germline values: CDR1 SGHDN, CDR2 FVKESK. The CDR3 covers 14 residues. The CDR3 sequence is CASSQDMRGYGYTF. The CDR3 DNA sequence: TGTGCCAGCAGCCAAGATATGCGTGGCTATGGCTACACCTTC.

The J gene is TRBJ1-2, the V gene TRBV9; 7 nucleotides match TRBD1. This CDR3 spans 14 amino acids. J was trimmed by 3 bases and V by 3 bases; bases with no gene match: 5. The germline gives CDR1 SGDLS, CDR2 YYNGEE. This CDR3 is CASSETGTDYGYTF. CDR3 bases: TGTGCCAGCAGCGAGACCGGGACAGACTATGGCTACACCTTC.